This TCR beta chain was observed in a study of T cell changes during pregnancy in multiple sclerosis (dated 2019 in TCRdb). Background for the entire study: In women with multiple sclerosis, the researchers looked at how the T cell repertoire shifted as pregnancy progressed.

A note on this clone: What antigen it recognizes has not been identified. The record has no base qualities; no much larger clone is one base away.

CDR1 and CDR2, looked up from the germline V gene, are MDHEN and SYDVKM. V was cut back by 4 bases and J by 1 base, leaving a gap of 24 bases between them. The CDR3 covers 19 residues, taking in both the cysteine and the phenylalanine. Only the CDR3 DNA is retained, 57 bases long and in frame from the first base. Library method: the immunoSEQ multiplex PCR assay. As stored in TCRdb, this immuneACCESS dataset retains in-frame rearrangements with V and J assigned. A fraction of the clones does not appear; measured against another copy, unresolved V genes explain less than half of the discrepancy, and the remainder lacks a known reason. Counted in this sample were about 70,000 clones; 92% of them appeared once. Under 0.3% of the sample is taken by the ten largest.

The sequence is built from TRBV28 and TRBJ2-3; a weak D assignment points to TRBD2 (5 bases agree). The source was CD4+ T cells from peripheral blood mononuclear cells, collected after pregnancy. The sequence came from a female donor with multiple sclerosis, enrolled in a pregnancy study. The CDR3 is CASSYPLGSVPRGTDTQYF. The sequence in DNA is TGTGCCAGCAGTTACCCTCTGGGTAGCGTCCCGCGGGGCACAGATACGCAGTATTTT.